Reported below is one T cell receptor (beta chain). V lost 2 bases and J lost 2, with 12 bases in between. Looked up from germline, CDR1 is MNHEY and CDR2 is SMNVEV (reference sequence). The CDR3 covers 16 residues. This entry is derived from a study of blood T cell repertoires in COVID-19. Whole-study context: From T cells, B-cell-depleted T cells, or PBMCs came the material, which was cDNA or gDNA.

Per the original data handling: Amplification with reference gene primers provided the estimates of nucleated cell counts. TCRdb's table, derived via immunoSEQ multiplex PCR, lists solely in-frame clones and lacks some. From that table come the V and J calls and clone size; the DNA was used to work out D and trimming. The sample yields some 700,000 clones, 90% seen once. The V call is TRBV27, the J call TRBJ2-2, with a weak D call TRBD2 (7 bases). Material for sequencing was peripheral blood. The receptor comes from a woman aged 18-30 years with acute or convalescent COVID-19. CDR3 region: CASSLRGGPNTGELFF. CDR3 bases: TGTGCCAGCAGTTTAAGGGGGGGTCCCAACACCGGGGAGCTGTTTTTT.